This entry features one T cell receptor (beta chain) sequence. Its target is not known. The entry originates in a study of cytomegalovirus exposure and HLA in healthy donors. Findings and caveats of the study: For most subjects, TCR beta sequences were reported to predict HLA-A and HLA-B alleles with accuracy. Analyzed later, most CMV-associated TCR beta chains appeared HLA-restricted. The authors judged a highly shared variant cluster likely a sequencing artifact.

PCR employed 60 Vbeta and 13 Jbeta primers. Per the study methods: Counted up in a later analysis, unique TCR beta chains came to 65 million to 100 million, with some 11 million shared. Some clones are missing from TCRdb's copy, which holds only in-frame ones; the method was immunoSEQ multiplex PCR. That table furnishes V, J and clone size, whereas the DNA furnished D and trimming. The data hold 200,000 to 250,000 clones, with about 77% observed a single time. V was clipped by 1 base and J by 9 bases; unmatched bases: 7. Germline CDR1 and CDR2: LGHNA and YNFKEQ. The CDR3 runs to 16 residues. The sequencing sample was made of PBMCs. The clonotype originates from a woman in her twenties or thirties in good health and CMV-seronegative. The chain is built from TRBV4-2 and TRBJ2-1, with 12 positions matching TRBD2. This chain's CDR3 is CASSQGWLAGGSEQFF. Written as DNA, the CDR3 is TGTGCCAGCAGCCAAGGTTGGCTAGCGGGGGGGAGTGAGCAGTTCTTC.